This T cell receptor (beta chain) appears in the sequencing data of a study of blood T cell repertoires in COVID-19. Study-level information: From the United States, Italy and Spain came samples of acute and convalescent COVID-19. Nucleic acid was either cDNA or gDNA, and it came from T cells, B-cell-depleted T cells, or PBMCs.

Original processing methods: Amplification with reference gene primers provided the estimates of nucleated cell counts. The data were produced by immunoSEQ multiplex PCR, yet TCRdb's version contains in-frame clones alone and is incomplete. Clonal size and the V and J genes are those of that table, whereas D and trimming came from the DNA. The repertoire holds fewer than 25,000 clones, with just over 90% as singletons. The germline V gene encodes CDR1 GTSNPN and CDR2 SVGIG (reference sequence). Trimming pared 5 bases from V and 6 bases from J, leaving 14 bases between. The CDR3 runs 14 residues. The receptor was derived from a human donor in a cohort sampled during active COVID-19. Specimen: peripheral blood. The chain is built from TRBV30 and TRBJ1-6; a weak D match, TRBD1 (6 bases). CDR3 residues: CAWGQDRLNSPLHF. DNA for the CDR3: TGTGCCTGGGGCCAAGACAGGCTTAATTCACCCCTCCACTTT.